This T cell receptor (beta chain) came from a study of blood T cell repertoires in COVID-19. Sequencing was performed with immunoSEQ multiplex PCR; in TCRdb, only in-frame clones are kept and a portion is missing. The sample contains about 180,000 clones, about 83% of which appear only once. This clone was counted only a few times. The length of the CDR3 is 13 residues. V was trimmed by 1 base and J by 7 bases, leaving 8 bases between them. Germline lookup yields CDR1 LNHNV and CDR2 YYDKDF (reference sequence). This clonotype was obtained from a woman in her twenties or thirties who had recovered from COVID-19. The J gene is TRBJ2-1, the V gene TRBV15; D might be TRBD1 (5 bases). The sample taken for sequencing was PBMCs or T cells enriched from blood (not recorded which). This CDR3 reads CATSRGGSNEQFF. For the CDR3, the DNA is TGTGCCACCAGCAGAGGGGGCAGTAATGAGCAGTTCTTC.